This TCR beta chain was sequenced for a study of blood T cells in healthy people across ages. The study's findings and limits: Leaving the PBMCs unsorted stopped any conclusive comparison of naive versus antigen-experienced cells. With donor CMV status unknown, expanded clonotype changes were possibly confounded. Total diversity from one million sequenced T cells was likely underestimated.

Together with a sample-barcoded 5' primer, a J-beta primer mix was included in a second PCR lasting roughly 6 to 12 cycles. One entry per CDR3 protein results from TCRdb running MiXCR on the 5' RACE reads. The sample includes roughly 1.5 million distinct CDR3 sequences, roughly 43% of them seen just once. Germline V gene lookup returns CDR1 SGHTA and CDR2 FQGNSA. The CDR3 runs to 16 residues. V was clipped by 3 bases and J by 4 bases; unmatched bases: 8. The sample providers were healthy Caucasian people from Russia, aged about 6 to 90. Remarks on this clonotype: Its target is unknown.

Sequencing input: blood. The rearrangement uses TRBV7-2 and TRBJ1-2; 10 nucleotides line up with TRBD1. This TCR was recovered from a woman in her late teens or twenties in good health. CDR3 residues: CASSFYGQGGPYGYTF. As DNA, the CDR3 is TGTGCCAGCAGCTTCTACGGACAGGGGGGTCCCTATGGCTACACCTTC.